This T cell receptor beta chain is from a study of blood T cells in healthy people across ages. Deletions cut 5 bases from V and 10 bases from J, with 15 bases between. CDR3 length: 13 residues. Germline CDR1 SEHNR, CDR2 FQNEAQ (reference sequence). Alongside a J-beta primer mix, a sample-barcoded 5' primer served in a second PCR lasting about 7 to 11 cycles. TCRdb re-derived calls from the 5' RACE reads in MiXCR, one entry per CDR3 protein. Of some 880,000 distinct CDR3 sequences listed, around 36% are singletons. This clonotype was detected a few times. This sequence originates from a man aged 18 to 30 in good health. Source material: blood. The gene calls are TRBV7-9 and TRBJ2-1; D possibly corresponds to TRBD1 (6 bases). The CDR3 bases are TGTGCCAGCAGCCCCTCGACAGGTTGGGAGCAGTTCTTC. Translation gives CASSPSTGWEQFF.